The rows below give T cell receptor beta chains drawn from one sample of a study of T cells in Graves' hyperthyroidism and ophthalmopathy. TCRdb re-called the multiplex PCR reads with MiXCR, one entry per CDR3 protein. The repertoire has roughly 300,000 distinct CDR3 sequences, around a sixth of them found once; the top ten carry around 54%. The source material was blood. These receptors all stem from a woman aged 45-60 years with Graves' hyperthyroidism. The CDR3 runs from the conserved cysteine through the conserved F or W. The D gene is left open where the match is weak. A clone size is listed for some rows: how often the clone was seen (once, few, many), or a class if it is expanded.

clone_size,d_call,v_call,j_call,cdr3_nt,cdr3_aa
few,.,TRBV11-2,TRBJ2-6,TGTGCCAGCAGCCTGACAGTCTCTGGGGCCAACGTCCTGACTTTC,CASSLTVSGANVLTF
.,.,TRBV6-5,TRBJ1-6,TGTGCCAGCAGTTACTTAACCATCACACACGGGGTCCATTCACCCCTCCACTTT,CASSYLTITHGVHSPLHF
.,TRBD1,TRBV12-3/TRBV12-4,TRBJ1-3,TGTGCCAGCAGACTGACAGGGGGCGCAACGGACACCATATATTTT,CASRLTGGATDTIYF
many,.,TRBV5-1,TRBJ2-3,TGCGCCAGCAGCGTTTCGGGAGCAGATACGCAGTATTTT,CASSVSGADTQYF
.,.,TRBV20-1,TRBJ2-1,TGCAGCGCCTGGGGTAATGAGCAGTTCTTC,CSAWGNEQFF
.,TRBD2,TRBV3-1,TRBJ2-1,TGTGCCAGCAGCCTATCTGGGACTAGCGGGCAGTTGATCCGACTCAATGAGCAGTTCTTC,CASSLSGTSGQLIRLNEQFF
few,TRBD1,TRBV12-3/TRBV12-4,TRBJ1-6,TGTGCCAGCAGCCGCACAGGGGATTCACCCCTCCACTTT,CASSRTGDSPLHF
few,.,TRBV5-1,TRBJ1-6,TGCGCCAGCAGCCGAACAGAGAGGGCCGCCTATAATTCACCCCTCCACTTT,CASSRTERAAYNSPLHF
.,TRBD2,TRBV24-1,TRBJ2-3,TGTGCCACCAGTGATGCTAGCGGGATGCTAACAGATACGCAGTATTTT,CATSDASGMLTDTQYF
few,.,TRBV4-2,TRBJ1-1,TGTGCCAGCAGCCAAGAGACAGGAGAAATGGGCACTGAAGCTTTCTTT,CASSQETGEMGTEAFF
many,.,TRBV12-3/TRBV12-4,TRBJ1-1,TGTGCCAGCAGCTGGGCGCGGGACGGGGCTTTCTTT,CASSWARDGAFF
many,.,TRBV3-1,TRBJ2-1,TGTGCCAGCAGCCAAGAGGCAGGCGCCTACAATGAGCAGTTCTTC,CASSQEAGAYNEQFF
.,TRBD1,TRBV25-1,TRBJ1-6,TGTGCCAGCAGTGAAACAGGGGTTTCACCCCTCCACTTT,CASSETGVSPLHF
few,.,TRBV27,TRBJ1-5,TGTGCCAGCAAAGGGGCCGGTCAGCCCCAGCATTTT,CASKGAGQPQHF
.,.,TRBV19,TRBJ1-4,TGTGCCGCGATGAGCCGGGAACCTAATGAAAAACTGTTTTTT,CAAMSREPNEKLFF
.,.,TRBV28,TRBJ2-7,TGTGCCAGCAGTTTATTCGGCCGGTCCTACGAGCAGTACTTC,CASSLFGRSYEQYF
few,.,TRBV7-9,TRBJ1-1,TGTGCCAGCAGCTTTATCCAGTCGCCTGAAGCTTTCTTT,CASSFIQSPEAFF
few,.,TRBV4-1,TRBJ1-1,TGCGCCAGCAGCCAAGTCCCAGGGGATTCCCCGAACACTGAAGCTTTCTTT,CASSQVPGDSPNTEAFF
once,TRBD1,TRBV6-1,TRBJ2-1,TGTGCCAGCAGTCCGACCGGGACAGGGACCTACAATGAGCAGTTCTTC,CASSPTGTGTYNEQFF
many,.,TRBV2,TRBJ2-3,TGTGCCAGCCCCCTCGGGGCAAGCACAGATACGCAGTATTTT,CASPLGASTDTQYF
many,TRBD1,TRBV19,TRBJ1-1,TGTGCCAGTAGTCACAGGGGAAACACTGAAGCTTTCTTT,CASSHRGNTEAFF
.,.,TRBV29-1,TRBJ1-1,TGCAGCGTTGAAGATCAAAGGGCTACTGAAGCTTTCTTT,CSVEDQRATEAFF
.,.,TRBV7-6,TRBJ1-4,TGTGCCAGCGCCCGGGCGGGAGAAAAACTGTTTTTT,CASARAGEKLFF
few,.,TRBV27,TRBJ1-5,TGTGCCAGCAGTCCCATTGGGATAAATCAGCCCCAGCATTTT,CASSPIGINQPQHF